The clone carrying this TCR beta chain was picked up many times. No antigen is known for it. The data stem from a study of T cells in Graves' hyperthyroidism and ophthalmopathy. Study as a whole: At initial diagnosis, before any treatment had begun, peripheral blood was obtained. General study findings and limits: Onset of ophthalmopathy came a median approximately 6 months after the model predicted it.

Template material for amplifying TCR beta CDR3 regions consisted of RNA transcripts. A first-round RT-PCR of the TCR CDR3 used the HTBI primer set. TCRdb re-called the multiplex PCR reads through MiXCR, storing one row per CDR3 protein. The profile shows about 510,000 distinct CDR3 sequences, about 14% of them singletons. Stable hyperthyroidism: no ophthalmopathy progression over 18 months of follow-up. CDR3 length equals 16 residues. CDR1 and CDR2 from the germline V gene are SEHNR and FQNEAQ (reference sequence). V dropped 3 bases and J dropped 7 bases, with 19 bases sitting between them. This receptor was obtained from a woman in her thirties or forties with Graves' hyperthyroidism. The sequenced sample consisted of blood. The gene calls are TRBV7-9 and TRBJ2-1; a possible D gene is TRBD2 (6 bases). This chain's CDR3 is CASSFLSSLANNEQFF. In DNA form, the CDR3 reads TGTGCCAGCAGCTTCCTTTCATCACTAGCAAATAATGAGCAGTTCTTC.